These 5 T cell receptor beta chains share one sample of origin, sequenced in a study of graft-versus-host responses after intestinal transplantation. Which antigens these TCRs recognize remains unknown. Sequencing used immunoSEQ multiplex PCR; TCRdb keeps in-frame clones, though not all of them. The sample holds around 88,000 clones, 75% to 95% seen once. The sequences come from unstimulated CD8+ T cells sorted from spleen or lymph node cells, collected before transplant. The receptors derive from a human donor who was the organ donor for an intestinal transplant.

The V gene is TRBV7-6, the J gene TRBJ2-5; the D call may be TRBD1 or TRBD2 (5 bases each). The CDR3 is 16 residues long. CDR1 is SGHVS, CDR2 FNYEAQ, per germline. V lost 1 base and J 5 bases, leaving 17 bases between the germline ends. CDR3 coding DNA: TGTGCCAGCAGCTTAGTTTACGGGGCGATGGGGGAGACCCAGTACTTC. Amino acid sequence: CASSLVYGAMGETQYF.

This chain joins TRBV29-1 and TRBJ2-1; D ambiguous. The CDR3 length is 12 residues. CDR1 and CDR2 from the germline V gene are SQVTM and ANQGSEA. Trimming took 5 bases from V and 5 from J, leaving 10 bases between them. This CDR3 is CSVPNLDNEQFF. In nucleotides, the CDR3 is TGCAGCGTTCCTAATCTTGACAATGAGCAGTTCTTC.

The V call is TRBV5-6, the J call TRBJ1-5; unclear D gene. Trimming removed 2 bases from V and 1 base from J, with 13 bases in between. Per the germline V gene, CDR1 is SGHDT and CDR2 is YYEEEE. The CDR3 length is 16 residues. The CDR3 DNA follows: TGTGCCAGCAGCTTCGGTACGGGCAGGAGCAATCAGCCCCAGCATTTT. Translated: CASSFGTGRSNQPQHF. The full variable domain, completed using reference TRBV5-6 and TRBJ1-5, is DAGVTQSPTHLIKTRGQQVTLRCSPKSGHDTVSWYQQALGQGPQFIFQYYEEEERQRGNFPDRFSGHQFPNYSSELNVNALLLGDSALYLCASSFGTGRSNQPQHFGDGTRLSIL.

This rearrangement joins TRBV7-2 to TRBJ2-7; no firm D call. The CDR3 is made up of 14 amino acids. From germline, CDR1 is SGHTA and CDR2 FQGNSA. Trimming stripped 3 bases from V and 3 bases from J, with 12 bases between. The CDR3: CASSFRSSSYEQYF. CDR3 DNA sequence: TGTGCCAGCAGCTTCCGTAGTAGCAGCTACGAGCAGTACTTC.

The chain combines TRBV19 with TRBJ1-1, with 9 nucleotides matching TRBD1. V trimming: 5 bases; J trimming: 6 bases; junction bases outside the gene matches: 7. Germline V gene data show CDR1 as LNHDA and CDR2 as SQIVND (reference sequence). CDR3 size: 14 residues. CDR3 sequence: CASSLGTGLAEAFF. CDR3 nucleotides: TGTGCCAGTAGTCTAGGGACAGGGCTGGCTGAAGCTTTCTTT.